One and the same sample provided the 23 T cell receptor beta chains below, sequenced in a study of human CD8 memory T cell subsets. The authors defined TPEX cells as CCR7+ PD-1+ TIGIT+ early memory CD8+ T cells carrying exhausted-like traits. UMI-labeled 5' RACE generated the TCR beta libraries. TCRdb reanalyzed the 5' RACE reads and collapses them to one entry per CDR3 protein, without DNA. The table lists fewer than 7,500 distinct CDR3 sequences. The sample consisted of CD8+ T cells from PBMCs. The source of these receptors is a human donor in good health.

This rearrangement joins TRBV6-6 to TRBJ1-4. Germline CDR1 reads MNHNY; CDR2 reads SVGAGI (reference sequence). This CDR3 has 16 residues. The CDR3 region is CASSFLPVATNEKLFF.

CDR3 loop: CASSNRDSPYEQYF. The chain uses TRBV6-5 and TRBJ2-7; TCRdb reports TRBD1, a call that lacks DNA to check it against. Germline V gene lookup returns CDR1 MNHEY and CDR2 SVGAGI. The CDR3 runs to 14 residues.

The rearrangement joins TRBV29-1 to TRBJ2-1. Germline loops: CDR1 SQVTM, CDR2 ANQGSEA. This CDR3 region has 12 residues. CDR3 in amino acids: CSVEKGILEQFF.

The CDR3 sequence: CASSVSDRVSYNEQFF. The V call is TRBV9, the J call TRBJ2-1; absent DNA, TCRdb's TRBD1 call cannot be checked. The CDR3 loop spans 16 amino acids. Germline V gene lookup returns CDR1 SGDLS and CDR2 YYNGEE.

This clonotype is identified as large from frequency. The chain uses TRBV9 and TRBJ2-5; the D gene TCRdb calls, TRBD2, cannot be checked with no DNA. CDR3 length: 15 residues. The germline CDR1 and CDR2 sequences are SGDLS and YYNGEE. The CDR3 is CASSERNGRGETQYF.

This clonotype is labeled medium-sized based on frequency. The V gene is TRBV7-8, the J gene TRBJ2-7. The length of the CDR3 is 14 residues. The germline CDR1 and CDR2 sequences are SGHVS and FQNEAQ. This CDR3 is CASSPTGIPYEQYF.

The chain employs TRBV25-1 and TRBJ2-5; TCRdb names TRBD2, which stays unverified in the absence of DNA. CDR3 length equals 14 residues. The V gene's germline CDR1 is MGHDK and CDR2 SYGVNS. The CDR3 here is CASSENERQETQYF.

The rearrangement links TRBV9 to TRBJ1-2. Germline V gives CDR1 SGDLS, CDR2 YYNGEE. The length of the CDR3 is 12 residues. The CDR3 sequence is CASSGTAAGYTF.

The chain couples TRBV15 to TRBJ1-1. This CDR3 is 15 amino acids long. CDR1 and CDR2 from the germline V gene are LNHNV and YYDKDF (reference sequence). The CDR3 region is CATSRDQVGNTEAFF.

By frequency, this clonotype registers medium-sized. The genes are TRBV5-1 and TRBJ1-1. The germline V gene encodes CDR1 SGHRS and CDR2 YFSETQ. This CDR3 region has 15 residues. The CDR3 sequence: CASSLAGPDYTEAFF.

The chain uses TRBV6-1 and TRBJ2-3; the D call of TRBD2 rests on TCRdb alone, since no DNA is present to check it. This CDR3 spans 17 amino acids. Germline V gene data show CDR1 as MNHNS and CDR2 as SASEGT. CDR3 loop: CASRFRSAGRATDTQYF.

The gene calls are TRBV6-5 and TRBJ2-5; TCRdb's assignment of TRBD2 cannot be checked, as there is no DNA. This CDR3 spans 13 amino acids. Germline V CDR1 and CDR2: MNHEY, SVGAGI. The CDR3 region is CASSYLAGETQYF.

V and J are TRBV6-6 and TRBJ2-5; with no DNA, the TCRdb D assignment of TRBD2 cannot be verified. Germline V lookup: CDR1 MNHNY, CDR2 SVGAGI (reference sequence). There are 13 residues in the CDR3. This CDR3 reads CASRGTLSETQYF.

This rearrangement joins TRBV28 to TRBJ2-5; there is no DNA to check the TCRdb D call of TRBD2. This CDR3 is built from 17 residues. Germline V gene data show CDR1 as MDHEN and CDR2 as SYDVKM. CDR3 amino acids: CASSSTGLARIQETQYF.

The gene calls are TRBV29-1 and TRBJ2-7; the TCRdb call, TRBD1, lacks DNA for checking. CDR1 and CDR2 (germline): SQVTM, ANQGSEA. This CDR3 has 13 residues. This CDR3 is CSVPGQGGSEQYF.

This chain joins TRBV6-5 and TRBJ1-4; the D call from TCRdb, TRBD1, cannot be confirmed without DNA. CDR3 length: 15 amino acids. Germline lookup yields CDR1 MNHEY and CDR2 SVGAGI. The CDR3 protein is CASSYGRGGLTQLFF.

This clonotype ranks as medium-sized in terms of frequency. This chain links TRBV5-1 with TRBJ2-1; TCRdb returns TRBD2, unconfirmable since there is no DNA. The CDR3 has 13 amino acids. The V gene's germline CDR1 is SGHRS and CDR2 YFSETQ. This chain's CDR3 is CASSLELATEQFF.

The chain couples TRBV5-6 to TRBJ2-7; the TCRdb D gene call, TRBD1, has no DNA to confirm it. CDR3 length equals 13 residues. The germline gives CDR1 SGHDT, CDR2 YYEEEE. The CDR3 region is CASSFRQGREQYF.

J is TRBJ2-1 and V is TRBV30; there is no DNA to check the TCRdb D call of TRBD2. Germline CDR1 is GTSNPN and CDR2 is SVGIG (reference sequence). The CDR3 length is 16 residues. CDR3: CAWSVASGAFINEQFF. The full variable domain, rest sourced from reference TRBV30 and TRBJ2-1, is SQTIHQWPATLVQPVGSPLSLECTVEGTSNPNLYWYRQAAGRGLQLLFYSVGIGQISSEVPQNLSASRPQDRQFILSSKKLLLSDSGFYLCAWSVASGAFINEQFFGPGTRLTVL.

The CDR3 region is CSVSSRGGSTEAFF. The chain has TRBV29-1 and TRBJ1-1; TCRdb designates TRBD1, a call that cannot be tested without DNA. The length of the CDR3 is 14 residues. The germline V gene encodes CDR1 SQVTM and CDR2 ANQGSEA.

The rearrangement joins TRBV20-1 to TRBJ2-7. CDR1 is DFQATT, CDR2 SNEGSKA, per germline (reference sequence). CDR3 length: 14 residues. This chain's CDR3 is CSARVETLGYEQYF.

The V gene is TRBV5-1, the J gene TRBJ2-2; the D call from TCRdb, TRBD2, cannot be confirmed without DNA. The CDR3 loop spans 16 amino acids. Germline values: CDR1 SGHRS, CDR2 YFSETQ. The CDR3 spells CASSRTVAGDPGELFF.

The chain is built from TRBV7-9 and TRBJ1-2; lacking DNA, the TRBD1 call made by TCRdb goes unchecked. Germline CDR1 is SEHNR and CDR2 is FQNEAQ (reference sequence). CDR3 length: 14 amino acids. The CDR3 protein is CASSLGQGLGGYTF.